Following are 4 T cell receptor beta chains from one sample sequenced in a study of human T cells and chemical hapten exposure. The time point was: patch test 2, 6 weeks after DPC sensitization. Treatment described: therapeutic diphenylcyclopropenone sensitization with weekly scalp DPC. One entry per CDR3 protein, called by TCRdb with MiXCR from the RACE reads. The repertoire holds 65,000 to 95,000 distinct CDR3 sequences, 6.6% seen once, with approximately 1.2% in the top ten. This specimen consisted of whole blood, obtained in connection with sensitization to the hapten diphenylcyclopropenone (DPC). All receptors come from a woman in her thirties with alopecia areata. Some clones in this sample may be carry-over from other donors' samples.

This clonotype was counted at least ten times. The chain employs TRBV11-2 and TRBJ2-2, with 11 bases aligning to TRBD2. The germline V gene has CDR1 SGHAT and CDR2 FQNNGV. CDR3 size: 16 residues. V dropped 6 bases and J dropped 7; count of bases not matched to a gene: 10. Written as DNA, the CDR3 is TGTGCCAGCAGAACGATAGCGGGGGGGCCGATCGGGGAGCTGTTTTTT. It codes for CASRTIAGGPIGELFF. Full variable domain (rest looked up from reference TRBV11-2 and TRBJ2-2): EAGVAQSPRYKIIEKRQSVAFWCNPISGHATLYWYQQILGQGPKLLIQFQNNGVVDDSQLPKDRFSAERLKGVDSTLKIQPAKLEDSAVYLCASRTIAGGPIGELFFGEGSRLTVL.

This clonotype has more than one count but fewer than ten. This chain links TRBV6-6 with TRBJ2-3; D is possibly TRBD2 (5 bases). CDR3 length: 13 residues. V lost 10 bases and J 2 bases, leaving 13 bases between the germline ends. CDR1 and CDR2 (germline): MNHNY, SVGAGI (reference sequence). The CDR3 nucleotides read TGTGCCACCAAGGACTGGGCCACAGATACGCAGTATTTT. It encodes CATKDWATDTQYF.

This clonotype has at least ten counts. The J gene is TRBJ2-3, the V gene TRBV5-1, with TRBD1 matching 10 bases. The CDR3 runs to 14 residues. With V trimmed by 3 bases and J by 3 bases, 1 base remained unmatched. Germline CDR1 SGHRS, CDR2 YFSETQ. The CDR3 DNA is TGCGCCAGCAGCTGGGGACAGGGGACAGATACGCAGTATTTT. This gives the protein CASSWGQGTDTQYF.

The V call is TRBV18, the J call TRBJ2-3; 7 nucleotides line up with TRBD1. The germline V gene encodes CDR1 KGHSH and CDR2 LQKENI. The CDR3 spans 16 residues. The ends lost 6 bases at V and 0 bases at J; junction bases unmatched: 9. CDR3 bases: TGTGCCAGCTCCCCGAACCGGGACAGAAGCACAGATACGCAGTATTTT. Amino acid sequence: CASSPNRDRSTDTQYF. Using reference TRBV18 and TRBJ2-3 for the parts outside the CDR3, the full variable domain is NAGVMQNPRHLVRRRGQEARLRCSPMKGHSHVYWYRQLPEEGLKFMVYLQKENIIDESGMPKERFSAEFPKEGPSILRIQQVVRGDSAAYFCASSPNRDRSTDTQYFGPGTRLTVL.